The 15 T cell receptor beta chains listed next were all sequenced from one sample in a study of blood T cell repertoires in COVID-19. Assay used: immunoSEQ multiplex PCR; TCRdb lists only in-frame clones, some missing. The sample holds 150,000 to 200,000 clones, 80% to 90% seen once. The sequenced material came from peripheral blood. The receptors were sampled from a man aged 50 to 59 with active or convalescent COVID-19.

V is TRBV5-1 and J is TRBJ1-2; possible D gene TRBD1, 6 bases. Between the trimmed V and J ends, which lost 0 bases and 6 bases, there was a span of 12 bases. Per germline, CDR1 SGHRS and CDR2 YFSETQ. CDR3 length equals 14 residues. This chain's CDR3 is CASSLATGSDGYTF. In DNA form, the CDR3 reads TGCGCCAGCAGCTTGGCCACAGGGAGTGATGGCTACACCTTC.

The count of this clone is one. This chain links TRBV5-1 with TRBJ2-3; D unclear. Per the germline V gene, CDR1 is SGHRS and CDR2 is YFSETQ. V was cut by 1 base and J by 0 bases, with 21 bases left in between. There are 19 residues in the CDR3. CDR3: CASSLSHSVQLSSTDTQYF. In DNA form, the CDR3 reads TGCGCCAGCAGCTTGTCCCACAGTGTCCAATTATCTAGCACAGATACGCAGTATTTT.

The rearrangement joins TRBV30 to TRBJ1-5, with D uncertain. Germline CDR1 and CDR2: GTSNPN and SVGIG (reference sequence). This CDR3 comprises 16 residues. The CDR3, as DNA: TGTGCTCTTTTGGAGACACCGGGAAGTAGCAATCAGCCCCAGCATTTT. This encodes CALLETPGSSNQPQHF.

The rearrangement links TRBV12-3 or TRBV12-4 to TRBJ2-5, with D tentatively TRBD2 (5 bases). The V end lost 5 bases, the J end lost 5 bases, and 12 bases lay between the germline ends. CDR3 length equals 13 residues. The CDR3 reads CASSLTSTETQYF. As DNA, the CDR3 is TGTGCCAGCAGTCTCACTAGTACTGAGACCCAGTACTTC.

The V and J genes are TRBV3-1 (or the pseudogene TRBV3-2) and TRBJ2-1; 7 bases map to TRBD2. The CDR3 extends over 14 amino acids. Trimming at V came to 10 bases and at J to 0 bases, leaving 6 bases not matched to a gene. CDR1 LGHDT and CDR2 YNNKEL come from the germline V gene (reference sequence). CDR3 in DNA: TGTGCCACGCACGGCGGGAGCTCCTACAATGAGCAGTTCTTC. It yields the protein CATHGGSSYNEQFF.

J is TRBJ1-5 and V is TRBV29-1; D might be TRBD1 (6 bases). Germline loops: CDR1 SQVTM, CDR2 ANQGSEA. The CDR3 is 15 residues long. V was pared by 5 bases and J by 12 bases, with 26 bases between. CDR3 loop: CSVFLSSDQQGYQHF. The DNA for the CDR3 is TGCAGCGTTTTTCTCTCCTCCGATCAACAGGGTTACCAGCATTTT.

The chain couples TRBV5-1 to TRBJ2-1, with a tentative D call TRBD1 (5 bases). Trimming took 2 bases from V and 8 from J, leaving 14 bases between them. The CDR3 sequence is 14 residues long. Germline V gene lookup returns CDR1 SGHRS and CDR2 YFSETQ. CDR3 nucleotide sequence: TGCGCCAGCAGCTTTCAGGGTGAGTCGGATGAGCAGTTCTTC. This codes for CASSFQGESDEQFF.

This clone was observed a handful of times. The CDR3 DNA follows: TGTGCCAGCAGTGTGGGACAGGAAAATCAGCCCCAGCATTTT. Its translation is CASSVGQENQPQHF. This sequence joins TRBV2 and TRBJ1-5; TRBD1 matches 8 bases. Germline CDR1 SNHLY, CDR2 FYNNEI. The CDR3 length is 14 residues. J gave up 4 bases and V 4 bases, and 3 bases lay outside the gene matches. Supplemented by reference TRBV2 and TRBJ1-5, the full variable domain reads EPEVTQTPSHQVTQMGQEVILRCVPISNHLYFYWYRQILGQKVEFLVSFYNNEISEKSEIFDDQFSVERPDGSNFTLKIRSTKLEDSAMYFCASSVGQENQPQHFGDGTRLSIL.

The table lists this clone with a few counts. This chain connects TRBV7-2 to TRBJ1-1; no reliable D call. V lost 0 bases and J lost 0, with 5 bases in between. Germline CDR1 reads SGHTA; CDR2 reads FQGNSA. The CDR3 covers 14 residues. The chain's CDR3 is CASSLALLNTEAFF. For the CDR3, the DNA is TGTGCCAGCAGCTTAGCCCTATTGAACACTGAAGCTTTCTTT.

The chain uses TRBV11-2 and TRBJ2-7; D is uncertain. This CDR3 region has 14 residues. Trimming shortened V by 2 bases and J by 2 bases, and 10 bases separated the two germline ends. Germline V gene data show CDR1 as SGHAT and CDR2 as FQNNGV. CDR3 region: CASSLWFSAYEQYF. The CDR3 DNA sequence: TGTGCCAGCAGCTTATGGTTCAGTGCCTACGAGCAGTACTTC. Full variable domain (remainder filled in from reference TRBV11-2 and TRBJ2-7): EAGVAQSPRYKIIEKRQSVAFWCNPISGHATLYWYQQILGQGPKLLIQFQNNGVVDDSQLPKDRFSAERLKGVDSTLKIQPAKLEDSAVYLCASSLWFSAYEQYFGPGTRLTVT.

The sample holds one count of this clone. The chain joins TRBV19 to TRBJ2-7; no reliable D call. The V and J ends lost 0 bases and 0 bases respectively, with 9 bases between them. Germline V gives CDR1 LNHDA, CDR2 SQIVND (reference sequence). CDR3 size: 15 residues. CDR3 sequence: CASSIELGSSYEQYF. CDR3 DNA: TGTGCCAGTAGTATAGAACTGGGCAGCTCCTACGAGCAGTACTTC.

In DNA form, the CDR3 reads TGCGCCAGCAGCTTGGAGGTGGGGCAGTTCTACGAGCAGTACTTC. Protein sequence: CASSLEVGQFYEQYF. The chain links TRBV5-1 to TRBJ2-7; possibly TRBD1 for D (5 bases). This CDR3 has 15 amino acids. Germline lookup yields CDR1 SGHRS and CDR2 YFSETQ. V was pared by 0 bases and J by 3 bases, with 13 bases between.

This chain uses TRBV28 with TRBJ2-3, with D perhaps matching TRBD2 (6 bases). The CDR3 is made up of 17 amino acids. Trimming took 3 bases from V and 3 from J, leaving 19 bases between them. CDR1 and CDR2 (germline): MDHEN, SYDVKM. The CDR3 loop reads CASSFRDSPIWTDTQYF. In DNA, the CDR3 is TGTGCCAGCAGTTTCCGGGACTCCCCCATATGGACAGATACGCAGTATTTT.

This clone is a singleton in its sample. The chain recombines TRBV11-2 with TRBJ1-1, with D possibly matching TRBD1 (5 bases). V lost 5 bases and J 2 bases, leaving 12 bases between the germline ends. CDR1 is SGHAT and CDR2 is FQNNGV in the germline V gene. The CDR3 contains 14 residues. CDR3 sequence (DNA): TGTGCCAGCAGCCCCGGACATATTAACACTGAAGCTTTCTTT. It translates to CASSPGHINTEAFF. The variable domain in full, completed from reference TRBV11-2 and TRBJ1-1, reads EAGVAQSPRYKIIEKRQSVAFWCNPISGHATLYWYQQILGQGPKLLIQFQNNGVVDDSQLPKDRFSAERLKGVDSTLKIQPAKLEDSAVYLCASSPGHINTEAFFGQGTRLTVV.

The V and J genes are TRBV7-3 and TRBJ2-7, with 9 positions matching TRBD1. Germline V lookup: CDR1 SGHTA, CDR2 FQGTGA. CDR3 length equals 13 residues. Trimming cost V 5 bases and J 6 bases; bases outside gene matches: 5. CDR3 region: CASSRTGGLEQYF. In DNA form, the CDR3 reads TGTGCCAGCAGCCGCACAGGGGGCCTCGAGCAGTACTTC.